The 16 T cell receptor beta chains presented below share a single source sample, sequenced in a study of tumor and adjacent non-tumor tissue in lung cancer. No cell sorting was done before RNA was extracted from the tissue. The normal lung tissue was taken more than 3 cm from the tumor edge. TCRbeta libraries were built with three rounds of nested PCR, modified from ARM-PCR. From the multiplex PCR reads, TCRdb called clonotypes with MiXCR, one entry per CDR3 protein. The sample comprises 45,000 or so distinct CDR3 sequences, roughly 60% of which are singletons, and around a fifth rests with the top ten. The sequencing sample was made of distant non-tumor lung tissue. These TCRs come from a middle-aged woman with non-small cell lung cancer.

Here the CDR3 DNA reads TGTGCCAGCAGTAAATTGCTCTGGGGGGACAATGAGCAGTTCTTC. Its protein product is CASSKLLWGDNEQFF. The gene calls are TRBV12-3 or TRBV12-4 and TRBJ2-1, with D maybe TRBD2 (6 bases). The V end was cut by 5 bases, the J end by 5 bases, with 16 bases between. The length of the CDR3 is 15 residues.

A word on this clonotype: The junction and the germline gene differ at one end; a read error may be behind it. The V and J genes are TRBV19 and TRBJ1-5; a weak D match, TRBD1 (5 bases). The CDR3 covers 16 residues. Germline loops: CDR1 LNHDA, CDR2 SQIVND (reference sequence). Here the CDR3 reads CASSMSGGRGNQPHHF. The CDR3 DNA sequence: TGTGCCAGTAGTATGTCTGGGGGTCGGGGCAATCAGCCCCATCATTTT.

The chain links TRBV7-9 to TRBJ2-7; D remains unclear. V was pared by 4 bases and J by 11 bases, with 36 bases between. In germline, CDR1 is SEHNR, CDR2 FQNEAQ (reference sequence). CDR3 length: 19 residues. The CDR3 coding sequence is TGTGCCAGCAGCTCGAGCACGGGTGCCAACCTATACCTCTCCTACGTGGAGTACTTC. It codes for CASSSSTGANLYLSYVEYF.

On this clonotype itself: An end of the junction differs from the germline gene, which may be a read error. The chain has TRBV11-2 and TRBJ2-7; 9 nucleotides align to TRBD1. Germline assignment: CDR1 SGHAT and CDR2 FQNNGV. This CDR3 contains 15 residues. This CDR3 reads CASNLGTGGIYEQYF. CDR3 in DNA: TGTGCCAGCAACTTAGGTACAGGGGGCATCTACGAGCAGTACTTC.

The chain carries TRBV19 and TRBJ1-5; D remains unclear. CDR1 is LNHDA and CDR2 is SQIVND in the germline V gene (reference sequence). The ends were cut back, 3 bases at V and 6 bases at J, with 15 bases in the middle. The CDR3 runs 15 residues. The CDR3: CASSIWDVGAQPQHF. The CDR3 DNA follows: TGTGCCAGTAGTATTTGGGATGTGGGTGCTCAGCCCCAGCATTTT.

Concerning this clonotype: A read error is possible here, since a much larger clone lies one base away. V usage is TRBV12-3 or TRBV12-4 and J usage is TRBJ1-5; tentatively, D is TRBD1 (6 bases). The J call may be faulty, since TRBJ2-3 better matches the DNA end. The length of the CDR3 is 15 residues. Here the CDR3 DNA reads TGTGCCAGCAGTTCCGACAGGATTAACAATCAGCCCCAGTATTTT. Translation gives CASSSDRINNQPQYF.

A remark on this clonotype: A much larger clone differs from this one at a single base, so this may be a read error. The rearrangement links TRBV30 to TRBJ2-3; D is perhaps TRBD2 (5 bases). Germline V gene lookup returns CDR1 GTSNPN and CDR2 SVGIG (reference sequence). V dropped 2 bases and J dropped 0 bases, with 12 bases sitting between them. The CDR3 totals 15 residues. CDR3 in DNA: TGTGCCTGGAGTCGCCTGAGGGAGAGCACAGATACGCAGTATTTT. As protein: CAWSRLRESTDTQYF.

This clonotype has at least ten counts. The rearrangement uses TRBV12-3 or TRBV12-4 and TRBJ2-3; 9 nucleotides align to TRBD2. CDR3 length: 16 residues. J gave up 2 bases and V 3 bases, and 6 bases lay outside the gene matches. CDR3 residues: CASSLALAGTTDTQYF. In DNA, the CDR3 is TGTGCCAGCAGTTTGGCGCTAGCGGGGACCACAGATACGCAGTATTTT.

This clonotype was detected a few times. This likely comes from a read error, as the CDR3 has no conserved phenylalanine or tryptophan at its end. The chain links TRBV11-3 to TRBJ1-1; D remains ambiguous. The length of the CDR3 is 15 residues. With 11 bases removed from V and 7 bases from J, the gap between germline ends came to 26 bases. CDR1 and CDR2 (germline): SGHNT, YENEEA. DNA for the CDR3: TGTGCCTGCACCCCGAGCTGGGAAAGGCAGATTGAAGCTTTCCTT. Its protein product is CACTPSWERQIEAFL.

To note about this clonotype: Compared with germline, one end of the junction differs, possibly owing to a read error. This chain links TRBV19 with TRBJ1-5; the D gene is possibly TRBD1 (5 bases). CDR3 length: 14 amino acids. CDR1 LNHDA and CDR2 SQIVND come from the germline V gene (reference sequence). The CDR3 is CASNDAGNNQSQHF. CDR3 coding DNA: TGTGCCAGTAATGATGCAGGGAACAATCAGTCCCAGCATTTT.

Many counts were recorded for this clonotype. The chain uses TRBV4-1 and TRBJ1-1, with 10 bases identical to TRBD1. Germline assignment: CDR1 MGHRA and CDR2 YSYEKL. The junction had 4 bases not matched to a gene; V was cut back by 3 bases and J by 0 bases. The CDR3 runs 16 residues. The CDR3 region has the DNA TGCGCCAGCAGCCATCCGGACAGGGGGATGAACACTGAAGCTTTCTTT. Amino acids: CASSHPDRGMNTEAFF.

In this sample, this clonotype turned up many times. V and J are TRBV5-4 and TRBJ2-7; 11 nucleotides line up with TRBD2. V trimming: 1 base; J trimming: 4 bases; junction bases outside the gene matches: 7. Germline V gives CDR1 SGHNT, CDR2 YYREEE (reference sequence). CDR3 length: 16 amino acids. CDR3 sequence: CASSLNSGRAGYEQYF. CDR3 coding DNA: TGTGCCAGCAGCTTGAATAGCGGGAGGGCCGGGTACGAGCAGTACTTC.

This clonotype has a count of ten or more. The genes are TRBV7-9 and TRBJ2-1; possible D gene TRBD2, 6 bases. This CDR3 contains 15 residues. Trimming took 0 bases from V and 10 from J, leaving 16 bases between them. Germline values: CDR1 SEHNR, CDR2 FQNEAQ (reference sequence). CDR3 region: CASSLAYGPGGEQFF. CDR3 in DNA: TGTGCCAGCAGCTTAGCATACGGACCAGGAGGGGAGCAGTTCTTC. Using reference TRBV7-9 and TRBJ2-1 for the parts outside the CDR3, the full variable domain is DTGVSQNPRHKITKRGQNVTFRCDPISEHNRLYWYRQTLGQGPEFLTYFQNEAQLEKSRLLSDRFSAERPKGSFSTLEIQRTEQGDSAMYLCASSLAYGPGGEQFFGPGTRLTVL.

This clonotype was seen repeatedly, ten times or more. CDR3 nucleotide sequence: TGCAGCGTTGCTTTGGCAGGGGGCAGGAACACTGAAGCTTTCTTT. Translation gives CSVALAGGRNTEAFF. The V call is TRBV29-1, the J call TRBJ1-1; 8 positions match TRBD1. V shed 4 bases, J shed 1 base, and the junction held 8 bases outside the gene matches. CDR1 is SQVTM, CDR2 ANQGSEA, per germline. The CDR3 contains 15 residues.

This clonotype was counted at least ten times. The CDR3 spells CASSGVSREDTQYF. DNA for the CDR3: TGTGCCAGCTCAGGGGTTTCGCGGGAAGATACGCAGTATTTT. The genes are TRBV28 and TRBJ2-3, with D tentatively TRBD1 or TRBD2 (6 bases each). V gave up 8 bases and J gave up 5 bases, with 17 bases separating them. Germline V gene data show CDR1 as MDHEN and CDR2 as SYDVKM. The CDR3 extends over 14 amino acids.

Comment on this clonotype: This may stem from a read error, because a much larger clone lies one nucleotide away. The chain recombines TRBV5-1 with TRBJ2-1, with D hard to call. This CDR3 is 13 amino acids long. The V gene's germline CDR1 is SGHRS and CDR2 YFSETQ. Trimming cost V 9 bases and J 7 bases, with 17 bases left between them. The CDR3 sequence: CAIGLSARNEQFF. The DNA of the CDR3 is TGCGCCATCGGCCTTTCGGCGCGAAATGAGCAGTTCTTC.